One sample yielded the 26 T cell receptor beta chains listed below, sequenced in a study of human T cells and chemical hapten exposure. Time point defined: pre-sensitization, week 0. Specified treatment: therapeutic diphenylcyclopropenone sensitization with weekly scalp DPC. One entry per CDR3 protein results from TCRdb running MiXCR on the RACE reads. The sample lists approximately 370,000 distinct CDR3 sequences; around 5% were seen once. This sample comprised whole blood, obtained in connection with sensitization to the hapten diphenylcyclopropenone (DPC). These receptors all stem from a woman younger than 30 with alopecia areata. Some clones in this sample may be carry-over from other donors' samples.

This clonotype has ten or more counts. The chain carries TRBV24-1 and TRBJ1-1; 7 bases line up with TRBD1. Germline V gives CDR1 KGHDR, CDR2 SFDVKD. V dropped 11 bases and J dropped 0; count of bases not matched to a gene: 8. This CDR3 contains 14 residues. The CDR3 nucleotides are TGTGCCATCAGACAGGGACTCATGAACACTGAAGCTTTCTTT. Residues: CAIRQGLMNTEAFF.

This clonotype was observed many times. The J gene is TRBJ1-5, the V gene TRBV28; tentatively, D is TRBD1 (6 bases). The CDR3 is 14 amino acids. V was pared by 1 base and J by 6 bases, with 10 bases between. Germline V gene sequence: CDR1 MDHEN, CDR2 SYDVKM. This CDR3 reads CASSLSGAGQPQHF. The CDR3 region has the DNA TGTGCCAGCAGTTTATCAGGGGCAGGTCAGCCCCAGCATTTT.

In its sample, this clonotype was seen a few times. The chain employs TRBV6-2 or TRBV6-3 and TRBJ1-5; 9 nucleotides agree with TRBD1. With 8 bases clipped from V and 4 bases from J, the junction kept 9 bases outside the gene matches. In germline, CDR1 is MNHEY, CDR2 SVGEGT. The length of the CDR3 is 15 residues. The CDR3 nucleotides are TGTGCCAGCCGCGGGGGACAGGGCTTTAATCAGCCCCAGCATTTT. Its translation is CASRGGQGFNQPQHF.

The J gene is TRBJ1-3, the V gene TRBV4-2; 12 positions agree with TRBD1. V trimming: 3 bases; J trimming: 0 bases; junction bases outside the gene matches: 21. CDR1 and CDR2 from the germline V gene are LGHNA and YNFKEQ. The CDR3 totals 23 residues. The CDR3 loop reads CASSQQGPTAGTGGSVSGNTIYF. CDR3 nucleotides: TGTGCCAGCAGCCAGCAAGGACCTACCGCCGGGACAGGGGGCTCCGTCTCTGGAAACACCATATATTTT.

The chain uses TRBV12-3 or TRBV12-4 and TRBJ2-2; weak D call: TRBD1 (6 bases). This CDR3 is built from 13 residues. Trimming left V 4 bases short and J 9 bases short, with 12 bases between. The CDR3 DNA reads TGTGCCAGCAGTTCCCACAGGGTTCGGGAGCTGTTTTTT. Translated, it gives CASSSHRVRELFF.

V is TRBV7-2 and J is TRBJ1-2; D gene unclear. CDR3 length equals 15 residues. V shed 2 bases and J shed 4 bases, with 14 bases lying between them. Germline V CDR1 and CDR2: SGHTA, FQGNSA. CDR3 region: CASSLRSTGSYGYTF. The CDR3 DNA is TGTGCCAGCAGCTTAAGGTCGACGGGGAGCTATGGCTACACCTTC.

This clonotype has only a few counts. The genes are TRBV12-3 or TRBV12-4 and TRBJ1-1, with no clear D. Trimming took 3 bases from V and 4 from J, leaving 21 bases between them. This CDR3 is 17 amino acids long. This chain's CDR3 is CASSFGRSRSKGTEAFF. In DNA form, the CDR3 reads TGTGCCAGCAGTTTCGGGAGGAGTAGATCCAAGGGCACTGAAGCTTTCTTT.

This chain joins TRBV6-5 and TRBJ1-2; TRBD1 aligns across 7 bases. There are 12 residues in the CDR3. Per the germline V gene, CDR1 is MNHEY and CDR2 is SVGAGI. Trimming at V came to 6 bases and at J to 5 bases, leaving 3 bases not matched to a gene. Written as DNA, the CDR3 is TGTGCCAGCAGCGGGACAGTTTATGGCTACACCTTC. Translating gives CASSGTVYGYTF.

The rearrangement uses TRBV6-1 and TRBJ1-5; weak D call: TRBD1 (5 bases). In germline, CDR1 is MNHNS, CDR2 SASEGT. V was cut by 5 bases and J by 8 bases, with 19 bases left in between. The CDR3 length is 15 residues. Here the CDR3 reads CASSSGTALREPQHF. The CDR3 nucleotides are TGTGCCAGCAGTTCCGGGACGGCGCTTCGGGAGCCCCAGCATTTT.

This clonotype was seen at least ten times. The CDR3 sequence is CASSNRQGANYGYTF. The CDR3 DNA sequence: TGTGCCAGCAGCAACCGACAGGGAGCTAACTATGGCTACACCTTC. The chain employs TRBV6-6 and TRBJ1-2, with 7 bases matching TRBD1. The CDR3 has 15 amino acids. Germline V gene data show CDR1 as MNHNY and CDR2 as SVGAGI (reference sequence). Trimming at V came to 6 bases and at J to 0 bases, leaving 7 bases not matched to a gene.

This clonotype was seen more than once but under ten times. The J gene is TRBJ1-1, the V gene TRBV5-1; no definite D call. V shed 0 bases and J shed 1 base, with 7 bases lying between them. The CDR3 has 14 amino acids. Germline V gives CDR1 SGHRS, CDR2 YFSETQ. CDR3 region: CASSLGSQNTEAFF. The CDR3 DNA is TGCGCCAGCAGCTTGGGCAGTCAGAACACTGAAGCTTTCTTT. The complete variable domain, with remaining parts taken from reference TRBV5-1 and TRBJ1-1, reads KAGVTQTPRYLIKTRGQQVTLSCSPISGHRSVSWYQQTPGQGLQFLFEYFSETQRNKGNFPGRFSGRQFSNSRSEMNVSTLELGDSALYLCASSLGSQNTEAFFGQGTRLTVV.

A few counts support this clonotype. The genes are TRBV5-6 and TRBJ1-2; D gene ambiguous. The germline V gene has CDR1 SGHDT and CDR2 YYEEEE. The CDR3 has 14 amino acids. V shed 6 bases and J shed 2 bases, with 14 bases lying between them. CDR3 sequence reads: CASKFTQFNYGYTF. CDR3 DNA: TGTGCCAGCAAGTTTACACAGTTCAACTATGGCTACACCTTC.

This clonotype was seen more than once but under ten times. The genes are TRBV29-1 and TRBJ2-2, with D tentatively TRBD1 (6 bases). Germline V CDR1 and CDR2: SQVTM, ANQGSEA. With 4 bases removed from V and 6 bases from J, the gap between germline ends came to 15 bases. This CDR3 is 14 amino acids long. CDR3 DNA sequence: TGCAGCGTTGCCCCAGGGGATGTTGCCGGGGAGCTGTTTTTT. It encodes CSVAPGDVAGELFF.

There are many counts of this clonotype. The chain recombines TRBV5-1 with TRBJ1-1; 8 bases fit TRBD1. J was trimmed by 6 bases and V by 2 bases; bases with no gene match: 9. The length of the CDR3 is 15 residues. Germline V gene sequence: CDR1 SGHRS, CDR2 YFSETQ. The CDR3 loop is CASSLLPGQASEAFF. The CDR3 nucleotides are TGCGCCAGCAGCTTATTACCGGGACAGGCCTCTGAAGCTTTCTTT.

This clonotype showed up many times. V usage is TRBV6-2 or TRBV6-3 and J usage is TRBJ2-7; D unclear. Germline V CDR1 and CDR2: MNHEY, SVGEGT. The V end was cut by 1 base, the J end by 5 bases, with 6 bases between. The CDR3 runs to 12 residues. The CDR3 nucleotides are TGTGCCAGCAGTTACTTTGAGGACGAGCAGTACTTC. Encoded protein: CASSYFEDEQYF.

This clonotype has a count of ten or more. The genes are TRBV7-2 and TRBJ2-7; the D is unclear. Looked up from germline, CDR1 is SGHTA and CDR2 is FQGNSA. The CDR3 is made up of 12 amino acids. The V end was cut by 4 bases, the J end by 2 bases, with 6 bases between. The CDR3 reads CASSSGPYEQYF. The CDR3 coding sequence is TGTGCCAGCAGCTCCGGACCCTACGAGCAGTACTTC.

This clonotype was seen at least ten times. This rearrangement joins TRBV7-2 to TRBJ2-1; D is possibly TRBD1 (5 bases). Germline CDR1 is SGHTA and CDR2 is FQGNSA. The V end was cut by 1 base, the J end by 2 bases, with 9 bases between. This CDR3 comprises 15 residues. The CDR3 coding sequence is TGTGCCAGCAGCTTAGAGTCGACAGCCTACAATGAGCAGTTCTTC. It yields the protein CASSLESTAYNEQFF.

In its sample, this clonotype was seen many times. Here the CDR3 reads CSAPLTGKRSPLHF. The CDR3, as DNA: TGCAGTGCTCCCCTAACAGGGAAGCGGTCACCCCTCCACTTT. The rearrangement joins TRBV20-1 to TRBJ1-6; tentative D call: TRBD1 (6 bases). Germline CDR1 and CDR2: DFQATT and SNEGSKA (reference sequence). The CDR3 consists of 14 residues. Trimming left V 5 bases short and J 10 bases short, with 18 bases between.

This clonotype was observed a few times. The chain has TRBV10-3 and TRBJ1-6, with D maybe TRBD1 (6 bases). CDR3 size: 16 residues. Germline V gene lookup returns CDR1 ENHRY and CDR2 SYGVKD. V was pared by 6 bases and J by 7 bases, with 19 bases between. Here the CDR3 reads CAISGRKQGGNSPLHF. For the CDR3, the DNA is TGTGCCATCAGCGGGCGGAAACAGGGTGGCAATTCACCCCTCCACTTT.

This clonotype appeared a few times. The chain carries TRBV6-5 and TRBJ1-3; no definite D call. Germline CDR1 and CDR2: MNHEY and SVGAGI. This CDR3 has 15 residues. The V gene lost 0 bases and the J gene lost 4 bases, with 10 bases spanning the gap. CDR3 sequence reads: CASSYSWGTGNTIYF. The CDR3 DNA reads TGTGCCAGCAGTTACTCGTGGGGAACCGGAAACACCATATATTTT.

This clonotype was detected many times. In DNA, the CDR3 is TGTGCCAGCAGCCTATTTTCGGGGACCTACAATGAGCAGTTCTTC. It yields the protein CASSLFSGTYNEQFF. The rearrangement links TRBV3-1 to TRBJ2-1; D may be TRBD2 (5 bases). Germline CDR1 LGHDT, CDR2 YNNKEL (reference sequence). The CDR3 runs to 15 residues. V was pared by 4 bases and J by 2 bases, with 12 bases between.

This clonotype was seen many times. The CDR3 is CASSYGGSNYGYTF. CDR3 in DNA: TGTGCCAGCAGTTACGGGGGATCTAACTATGGCTACACCTTC. The genes are TRBV6-5 and TRBJ1-2; possibly TRBD1 for D (5 bases). The CDR3 is 14 amino acids. Germline-derived CDR1 and CDR2 are MNHEY and SVGAGI. Trimming cost V 2 bases and J 0 bases, with 7 bases left between them.

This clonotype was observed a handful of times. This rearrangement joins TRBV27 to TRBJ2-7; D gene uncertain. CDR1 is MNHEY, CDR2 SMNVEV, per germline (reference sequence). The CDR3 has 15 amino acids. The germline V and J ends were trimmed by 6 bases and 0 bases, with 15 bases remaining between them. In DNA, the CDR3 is TGTGCCAGCAGACTCGGACGGTCCAGCTCCTACGAGCAGTACTTC. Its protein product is CASRLGRSSSYEQYF.

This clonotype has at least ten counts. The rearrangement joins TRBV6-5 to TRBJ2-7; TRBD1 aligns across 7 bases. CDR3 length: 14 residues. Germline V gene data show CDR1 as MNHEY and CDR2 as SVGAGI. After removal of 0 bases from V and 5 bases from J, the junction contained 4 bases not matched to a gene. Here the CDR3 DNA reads TGTGCCAGCAGTTACTCGGGGACAGATAACGAGCAGTACTTC. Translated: CASSYSGTDNEQYF.

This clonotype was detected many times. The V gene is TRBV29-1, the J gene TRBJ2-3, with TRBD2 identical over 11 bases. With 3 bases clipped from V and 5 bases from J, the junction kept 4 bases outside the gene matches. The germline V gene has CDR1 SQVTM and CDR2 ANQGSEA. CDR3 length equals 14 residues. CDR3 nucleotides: TGCAGCGTTGATAGCGGGGGGGCATTAGATACGCAGTATTTT. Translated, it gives CSVDSGGALDTQYF.

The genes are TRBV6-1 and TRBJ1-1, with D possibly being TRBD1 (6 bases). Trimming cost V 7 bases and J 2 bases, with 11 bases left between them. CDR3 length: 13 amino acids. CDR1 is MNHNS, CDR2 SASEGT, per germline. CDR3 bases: TGTGCCAGCACAGGGGCCAAAAACACTGAAGCTTTCTTT. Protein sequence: CASTGAKNTEAFF.